Following are 5 T cell receptor beta chains from one sample sequenced in a study of T cell responses to AZD1222 COVID-19 vaccine. TCRdb's table, derived via immunoSEQ multiplex PCR, lists solely in-frame clones and lacks some. In the table there are 180,000 or so clones, just over 90% of which are singletons. Here the sequenced sample was peripheral blood, taken 28 days after the second AZD1222 dose. The receptors shown here come from an adult who received the AZD1222 COVID-19 vaccine.

The V call is TRBV13, the J call TRBJ2-7, with 9 bases matching TRBD1. With 5 bases clipped from V and 2 bases from J, the junction kept 4 bases outside the gene matches. The CDR3 length is 14 residues. The germline gives CDR1 PRHDT, CDR2 FYEKMQ (reference sequence). CDR3 protein: CASSPRDRAYEQYF. CDR3 nucleotides: TGTGCCAGCAGCCCAAGGGACAGGGCCTACGAGCAGTACTTC.

The chain recombines TRBV29-1 with TRBJ2-5, with 11 bases identical to TRBD2. V lost 3 bases, J lost 3 bases, and 12 bases stayed unmatched. Germline assignment: CDR1 SQVTM and CDR2 ANQGSEA. The CDR3 totals 17 residues. The CDR3 bases are TGCAGCGTTGAGGGCCTTGAGGAACTAGCGGGAGAAGAGACCCAGTACTTC. Residues: CSVEGLEELAGEETQYF.

The chain links TRBV7-9 to TRBJ1-1; TRBD1 might be the D (5 bases). V was trimmed by 4 bases and J by 0 bases, leaving 12 bases between them. This CDR3 is 15 amino acids long. From germline, CDR1 is SEHNR and CDR2 FQNEAQ (reference sequence). CDR3 sequence reads: CASSSLREMNTEAFF. CDR3 DNA: TGTGCCAGCAGCTCCCTCAGGGAGATGAACACTGAAGCTTTCTTT.

The chain is built from TRBV28 and TRBJ2-3; D remains ambiguous. The CDR3 is made up of 16 amino acids. Germline V gene lookup returns CDR1 MDHEN and CDR2 SYDVKM. V was clipped by 6 bases and J by 7 bases, with 23 bases between them. The CDR3 protein is CASSPPTRSPYYTQYF. For the CDR3, the DNA is TGTGCCAGCAGCCCACCCACAAGAAGCCCATACTATACGCAGTATTTT.

The chain links TRBV6-5 to TRBJ2-1; weak D call: TRBD1 (6 bases). Trimming removed 2 bases at V and 10 bases at J, with 21 bases between. The CDR3 has 16 residues. Germline V gene lookup returns CDR1 MNHEY and CDR2 SVGAGI. The CDR3 region has the DNA TGTGCCAGCAGTTACGTATCTAGGGGCCTTAGGGGGGAGCAGTTCTTC. Translation gives CASSYVSRGLRGEQFF.